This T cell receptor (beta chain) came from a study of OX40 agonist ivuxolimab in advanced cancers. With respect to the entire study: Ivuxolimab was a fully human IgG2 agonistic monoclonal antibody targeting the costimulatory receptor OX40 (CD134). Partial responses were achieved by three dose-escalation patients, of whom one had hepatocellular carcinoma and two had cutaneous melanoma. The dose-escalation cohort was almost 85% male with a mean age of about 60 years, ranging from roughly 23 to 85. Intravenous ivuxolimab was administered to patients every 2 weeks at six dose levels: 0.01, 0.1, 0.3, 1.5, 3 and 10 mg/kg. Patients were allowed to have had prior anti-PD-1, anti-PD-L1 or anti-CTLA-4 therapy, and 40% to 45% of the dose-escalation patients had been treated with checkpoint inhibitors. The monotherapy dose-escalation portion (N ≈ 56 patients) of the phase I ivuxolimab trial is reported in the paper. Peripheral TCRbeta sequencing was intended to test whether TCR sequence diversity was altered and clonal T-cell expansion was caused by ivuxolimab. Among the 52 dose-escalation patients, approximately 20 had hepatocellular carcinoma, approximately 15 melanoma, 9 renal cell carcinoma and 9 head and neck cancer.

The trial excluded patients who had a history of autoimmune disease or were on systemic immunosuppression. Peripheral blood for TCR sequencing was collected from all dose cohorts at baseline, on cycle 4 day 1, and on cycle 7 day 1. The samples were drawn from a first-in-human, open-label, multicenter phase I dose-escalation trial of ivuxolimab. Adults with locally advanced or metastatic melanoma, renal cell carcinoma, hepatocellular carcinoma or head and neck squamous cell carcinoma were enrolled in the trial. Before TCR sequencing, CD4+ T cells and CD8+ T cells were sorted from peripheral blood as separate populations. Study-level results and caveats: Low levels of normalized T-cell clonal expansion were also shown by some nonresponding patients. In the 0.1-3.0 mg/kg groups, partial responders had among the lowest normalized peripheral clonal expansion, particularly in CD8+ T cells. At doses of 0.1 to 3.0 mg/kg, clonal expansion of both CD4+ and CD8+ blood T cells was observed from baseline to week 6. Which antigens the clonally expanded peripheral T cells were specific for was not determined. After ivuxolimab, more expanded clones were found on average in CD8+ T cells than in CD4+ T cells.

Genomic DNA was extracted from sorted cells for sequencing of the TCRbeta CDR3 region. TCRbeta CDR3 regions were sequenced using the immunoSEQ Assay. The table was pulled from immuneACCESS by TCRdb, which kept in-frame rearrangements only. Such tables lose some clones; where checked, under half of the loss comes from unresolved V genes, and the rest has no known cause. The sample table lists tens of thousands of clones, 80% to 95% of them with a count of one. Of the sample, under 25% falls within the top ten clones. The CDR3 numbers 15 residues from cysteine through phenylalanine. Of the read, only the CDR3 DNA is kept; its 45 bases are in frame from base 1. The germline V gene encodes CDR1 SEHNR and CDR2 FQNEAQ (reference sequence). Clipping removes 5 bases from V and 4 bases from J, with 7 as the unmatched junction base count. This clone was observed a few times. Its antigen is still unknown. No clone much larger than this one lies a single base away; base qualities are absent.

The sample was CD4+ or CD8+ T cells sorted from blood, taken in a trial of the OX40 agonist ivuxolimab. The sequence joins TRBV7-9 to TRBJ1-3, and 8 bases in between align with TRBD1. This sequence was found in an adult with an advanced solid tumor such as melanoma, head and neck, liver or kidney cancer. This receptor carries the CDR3 CASSAGQGDGNTIYF. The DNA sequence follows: TGTGCCAGCAGCGCAGGACAGGGCGACGGAAACACCATATATTTT.